The source of this TCR beta chain is a study of OX40 agonist ivuxolimab in advanced cancers. Regarding the study as a whole: Relative to CD4+ cells, CD8+ T cells on average had more expanded clones. The investigators did not determine what antigen specificity the expanded peripheral T cells had.

The CDR3 has 14 amino acids. CDR1 and CDR2 from the germline V gene are MNHNS and SASEGT. Deletions cut 5 bases from V and 4 bases from J, with 12 bases between. The protocol was immunoSEQ multiplex PCR, while the TCRdb copy is restricted to in-frame clones and leaves out a portion. The data contain tens of thousands of clones, about 88% of them singletons. Autoimmune disease history or systemic immunosuppression excluded patients. Samples were taken at baseline and on day 1 of cycles 4 and 7. A word on this clone: Its antigen is not known.

The clonotype was recovered from an adult with an advanced solid tumor such as melanoma, head and neck, liver or kidney cancer. The sample was CD4+ or CD8+ T cells sorted from blood, taken in a trial of the OX40 agonist ivuxolimab. This chain uses TRBV6-1 with TRBJ2-1; the D is unclear. CDR3 sequence (DNA): TGTGCCAGCAGTCGAGGAGCAGAATACAATGAGCAGTTCTTC. As protein: CASSRGAEYNEQFF.